These 3 T cell receptor beta chains share one sample of origin, sequenced in a study of T cell repertoires in cytomegalovirus infection. No antigens are known for them. TCRdb processed the reads anew with MiXCR; each CDR3 protein has one entry. The top ten hold over 10% of the sample, which has about 830,000 distinct CDR3 sequences, roughly 33% seen once. The sequencing here drew on cultured CD8+ T cells from PBMCs, taken from culture after CMV antigen stimulation. These TCRs come from a human donor in good health (CMV status not recorded). Some clones in this sample may be carry-over from other donors' samples.

This clonotype showed up just a few times. This chain joins TRBV4-3 and TRBJ2-1; a weak D match, TRBD2 (5 bases). This CDR3 is 19 amino acids long. Germline V gene sequence: CDR1 LGHNA, CDR2 YSLEER. The V and J ends lost 0 bases and 0 bases respectively, with 18 bases between them. This chain's CDR3 is CASSQDQALLGSSYNEQFF. CDR3 DNA: TGCGCCAGCAGCCAAGATCAAGCCCTTCTAGGGAGCTCCTACAATGAGCAGTTCTTC.

Only a few counts were recorded for this clonotype. This sequence joins TRBV16 and TRBJ1-2; TRBD1 aligns across 9 bases. J gave up 1 base and V 0 bases, and 3 bases lay outside the gene matches. Germline CDR1 KGHSY, CDR2 FQNENV. CDR3 length equals 16 residues. CDR3 protein: CASSQSTGGLNYGYTF. The CDR3 nucleotides read TGTGCCAGCAGCCAATCGACAGGGGGACTTAACTATGGCTACACCTTC.

This clonotype came up many times. The chain combines TRBV7-2 with TRBJ2-2; tentatively, D is TRBD1 (5 bases). There are 14 residues in the CDR3. V lost 5 bases and J 1 base, leaving 8 bases between the germline ends. Germline V gene sequence: CDR1 SGHTA, CDR2 FQGNSA. This CDR3 is CASSGQGNTGELFF. Here the CDR3 DNA reads TGTGCCAGCAGCGGGCAGGGGAACACCGGGGAGCTGTTTTTT.